These 13 T cell receptor beta chains originate from one sample sequenced in a study of T cell repertoires in cytomegalovirus infection. TCRdb independently ran MiXCR on the reads; one entry per CDR3 protein. This table has approximately 730,000 distinct CDR3 sequences, about 30% appearing once. These receptors lack a known antigen. This specimen was cultured PBMCs, taken from culture after CMV antigen stimulation. Source of these receptors: a human donor in good health (CMV status not recorded). Some clones in this sample may be carry-over from other donors' samples.

The chain uses TRBV5-4 and TRBJ2-7; the D gene is possibly TRBD2 (6 bases). The CDR3 length is 14 residues. Trimming removed 3 bases at V and 0 bases at J, with 10 bases between. Germline assignment: CDR1 SGHNT and CDR2 YYREEE (reference sequence). This CDR3 is CASSSGLTSYEQYF. The CDR3 DNA follows: TGTGCCAGCAGCTCGGGACTCACCTCCTACGAGCAGTACTTC.

This clonotype was seen a handful of times. CDR3: CASSTPPRAPSYNEQFF. The CDR3 DNA sequence: TGTGCCAGCAGCACACCCCCTCGCGCACCCTCCTACAATGAGCAGTTCTTC. The chain has TRBV7-9 and TRBJ2-1; D gene uncertain. The CDR3 is 17 amino acids. Germline V gives CDR1 SEHNR, CDR2 FQNEAQ (reference sequence). Trimming pared 5 bases from V and 0 bases from J, leaving 17 bases between. Based on the CDR3 plus reference TRBV7-9 and TRBJ2-1, the full variable domain is DTGVSQNPRHKITKRGQNVTFRCDPISEHNRLYWYRQTLGQGPEFLTYFQNEAQLEKSRLLSDRFSAERPKGSFSTLEIQRTEQGDSAMYLCASSTPPRAPSYNEQFFGPGTRLTVL.

A few counts support this clonotype. This chain connects TRBV6-1 to TRBJ2-1, with TRBD2 matching over 7 bases. CDR3 size: 11 residues. CDR1 is MNHNS and CDR2 is SASEGT in the germline V gene. V trimming: 7 bases; J trimming: 10 bases; junction bases outside the gene matches: 4. CDR3 region: CASTWGGEQFF. DNA for the CDR3: TGTGCCAGCACCTGGGGGGGAGAGCAGTTCTTC.

This clonotype showed up just a few times. The chain combines TRBV6-8 with TRBJ1-1, with D unresolved. The CDR3 has 13 residues. Germline CDR1 MNHGY, CDR2 SAAAGT. Trimming cost V 3 bases and J 6 bases, with 11 bases left between them. The CDR3 protein is CASSYPDGSEAFF. The CDR3 nucleotides are TGTGCCAGCAGTTATCCAGACGGGTCTGAAGCTTTCTTT.

This clonotype was seen only a few times. The rearrangement joins TRBV4-2 to TRBJ2-7, with TRBD1 as a possible D gene (6 bases). V gave up 0 bases and J gave up 4 bases, with 25 bases separating them. Germline V CDR1 and CDR2: LGHNA, YNFKEQ. The CDR3 sequence is 19 residues long. CDR3 nucleotides: TGTGCCAGCAGCCAAGATCCACCGGGGACATATCCCCAAACTTACGAGCAGTACTTC. This sequence encodes CASSQDPPGTYPQTYEQYF.

The rearrangement links TRBV7-9 to TRBJ1-1; 11 nucleotides align to TRBD1. V gave up 3 bases and J gave up 3 bases; unmatched junction bases: 6. Per germline, CDR1 SEHNR and CDR2 FQNEAQ (reference sequence). This CDR3 has 16 residues. CDR3 coding DNA: TGTGCCAGCAGCTTGGGACAGGGGGGCTGGGACACTGAAGCTTTCTTT. The encoded protein is CASSLGQGGWDTEAFF.

This chain uses TRBV29-1 with TRBJ2-6; no clear D. This CDR3 is built from 11 residues. The V end was cut by 6 bases, the J end by 8 bases, with 8 bases between. Per the germline V gene, CDR1 is SQVTM and CDR2 is ANQGSEA. The CDR3 DNA reads as TGCAGCGTACTAACGACCAACGTCCTGACTTTC. Amino acid sequence: CSVLTTNVLTF.

The sample holds many counts of this clonotype. J is TRBJ1-1 and V is TRBV7-2; 8 bases agree with TRBD1. Germline values: CDR1 SGHTA, CDR2 FQGNSA. This CDR3 is built from 18 residues. The V and J ends lost 5 bases and 4 bases, in that order; junction bases with no gene match: 18. CDR3 sequence reads: CASSRDRQGKIEGTEAFF. CDR3 nucleotide sequence: TGTGCCAGCAGCCGGGACCGACAGGGGAAGATTGAAGGCACTGAAGCTTTCTTT.

The chain links TRBV3-1 to TRBJ2-5; 7 bases line up with TRBD2. The CDR3 runs 15 residues. Trimming at V came to 1 base and at J to 1 base, leaving 3 bases not matched to a gene. Germline V gene lookup returns CDR1 LGHDT and CDR2 YNNKEL (reference sequence). The CDR3: CASSQVGTTQETQYF. CDR3 DNA: TGTGCCAGCAGCCAAGTTGGGACTACCCAAGAGACCCAGTACTTC.

This clonotype was detected many times. The gene calls are TRBV7-8 and TRBJ2-1; D unclear. The germline V gene encodes CDR1 SGHVS and CDR2 FQNEAQ. Trimming left V 1 base short and J 6 bases short, with 13 bases between. This CDR3 region has 15 residues. The CDR3 reads CASSLEAPALNEQFF. In DNA, the CDR3 is TGTGCCAGCAGCTTAGAAGCGCCAGCCCTCAATGAGCAGTTCTTC.

This clonotype was counted only a few times. The genes are TRBV4-3 and TRBJ2-1; no clear D gene. The germline V and J ends were trimmed by 1 base and 6 bases, with 4 bases remaining between them. Germline V gene data show CDR1 as LGHNA and CDR2 as YSLEER. The CDR3 runs to 12 residues. CDR3 protein: CASSQGANEQFF. The CDR3 bases are TGCGCCAGCAGCCAAGGAGCCAATGAGCAGTTCTTC.

This clonotype was seen more than once but under ten times. The chain joins TRBV7-6 to TRBJ2-7; tentative D call: TRBD1 (6 bases). This CDR3 comprises 14 residues. Germline CDR1 and CDR2: SGHVS and FNYEAQ. Trimming took off 1 base at V and 3 bases at J, with 10 bases between the two ends. Written as DNA, the CDR3 is TGTGCCAGCAGCTTAGGGGGGCCAGGCTACGAGCAGTACTTC. It encodes CASSLGGPGYEQYF.

This chain joins TRBV27 and TRBJ2-7, with D tentatively TRBD1 (6 bases). The CDR3 totals 15 residues. V lost 5 bases and J 2 bases, leaving 16 bases between the germline ends. The germline CDR1 and CDR2 sequences are MNHEY and SMNVEV (reference sequence). CDR3 residues: CASSENRVPPYEQYF. The CDR3 region has the DNA TGTGCCAGCAGTGAGAACAGGGTCCCCCCCTACGAGCAGTACTTC.